Sequencing of this T cell receptor (beta chain) was carried out in a study of kidney transplant recipient with SARS-CoV-2 infection. TCRdb redid the calling of the reads with MiXCR, one entry per CDR3 protein. The table shows 200,000 to 300,000 distinct CDR3 sequences, with less than 35% occurring only once. This clonotype was detected many times. The receptor was derived from a male patient aged 30 to 39 who had COVID-19 and was a kidney transplant recipient. The T cells may come from the graft donor. The specimen was a blood sample, collected at baseline and between days 110 and 120 from a kidney transplant recipient.

The CDR3 here is CASLGGTSGHYEQYF. CDR3 bases: TGTGCCAGTTTGGGGGGGACTAGCGGTCACTACGAGCAGTACTTC. This chain uses TRBV7-8 with TRBJ2-7; 11 bases line up with TRBD2. Per the germline V gene, CDR1 is SGHVS and CDR2 is FQNEAQ. The CDR3 sequence is 15 residues long. The junction had 10 bases not matched to a gene; V was cut back by 9 bases and J by 3 bases. Full variable domain (remainder filled in from reference TRBV7-8 and TRBJ2-7): GAGVSQSPRYKVAKRGQDVALRCDPISGHVSLFWYQQALGQGPEFLTYFQNEAQLDKSGLPSDRFFAERPEGSVSTLKIQRTQQEDSAVYLCASLGGTSGHYEQYFGPGTRLTVT.